This T cell receptor beta chain was recorded in a study of Ad26.COV2.S vaccination and SARS-CoV-2 variants. The study, taken as a whole, reports: Vaccinees showed greater spike-specific TCR breadth than placebo recipients.

CDR1 SGHRS and CDR2 YFSETQ come from the germline V gene. The CDR3 extends over 13 amino acids. Trimming removed 7 bases at V and 1 base at J, with 11 bases between. Of note for this clone: No antigen is known for it. The sample carries other DNA sequences with the same CDR3.

The treatment: some 19 received Ad26.COV2.S at low or high dose, single or two shots; about 5 received placebo; per-sample allocation not given. On day 63 after the first injection, vaccine and placebo recipients gave samples. The donor was a Boston adult aged 18-55 years. Repertoires were generated with immunoSEQ multiplex PCR, while TCRdb's copy carries only in-frame clones and drops some. The sample consists of about 480,000 clones, around 88% of them appearing once. V and J are TRBV5-1 and TRBJ1-1, with TRBD1 as a possible D gene (5 bases). The TCR sequence derives from a person between 18 and 65 years old who received the Ad26.COV2.S COVID-19 vaccine or a placebo. Specimen: peripheral blood, collected in a trial of Ad26.COV2.S vaccine versus placebo. The CDR3 DNA is TGCGCCAGCTCCTTAGACAGGAACACTGAAGCTTTCTTT. Translating gives CASSLDRNTEAFF. Full variable domain (missing parts from reference TRBV5-1 and TRBJ1-1): KAGVTQTPRYLIKTRGQQVTLSCSPISGHRSVSWYQQTPGQGLQFLFEYFSETQRNKGNFPGRFSGRQFSNSRSEMNVSTLELGDSALYLCASSLDRNTEAFFGQGTRLTVV.